The table lists the clone carrying this T cell receptor beta chain with many counts. Amplification targeted TCR beta CDR3 regions from RNA transcripts. A set of HTBI primers served as the primers for a first-round RT-PCR of the TCR CDR3. TCRdb re-called the multiplex PCR reads through MiXCR, storing one row per CDR3 protein. The repertoire holds around 400,000 distinct CDR3 sequences, with roughly 13% as singletons. This sample was taken from a study of T cells in Graves' hyperthyroidism and ophthalmopathy. Trimming cost V 7 bases and J 0 bases, with 19 bases left between them. Looked up from germline, CDR1 is MDHEN and CDR2 is SYDVKM. This CDR3 has 17 amino acids.

The chain uses TRBV28 and TRBJ1-5, with D uncertain. The specimen was blood. The TCR originated in a woman younger than 30 with Graves' hyperthyroidism. CDR3 coding DNA: TGTGCCAGCATGGATCTGAGGGTGGCGTATAGCAATCAGCCCCAGCATTTT. Protein: CASMDLRVAYSNQPQHF.